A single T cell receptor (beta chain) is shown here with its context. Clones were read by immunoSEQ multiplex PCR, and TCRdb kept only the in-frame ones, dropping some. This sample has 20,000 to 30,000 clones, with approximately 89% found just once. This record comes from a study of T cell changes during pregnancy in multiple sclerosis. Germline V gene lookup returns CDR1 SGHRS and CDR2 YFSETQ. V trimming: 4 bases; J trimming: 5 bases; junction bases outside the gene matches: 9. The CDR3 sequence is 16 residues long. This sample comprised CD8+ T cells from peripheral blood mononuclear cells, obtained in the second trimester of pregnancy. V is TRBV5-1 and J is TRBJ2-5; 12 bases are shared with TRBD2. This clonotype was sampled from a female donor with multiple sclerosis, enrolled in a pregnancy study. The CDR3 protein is CASSPLAGGVVETQYF. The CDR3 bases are TGCGCCAGCAGCCCACTAGCGGGAGGTGTTGTGGAGACCCAGTACTTC.